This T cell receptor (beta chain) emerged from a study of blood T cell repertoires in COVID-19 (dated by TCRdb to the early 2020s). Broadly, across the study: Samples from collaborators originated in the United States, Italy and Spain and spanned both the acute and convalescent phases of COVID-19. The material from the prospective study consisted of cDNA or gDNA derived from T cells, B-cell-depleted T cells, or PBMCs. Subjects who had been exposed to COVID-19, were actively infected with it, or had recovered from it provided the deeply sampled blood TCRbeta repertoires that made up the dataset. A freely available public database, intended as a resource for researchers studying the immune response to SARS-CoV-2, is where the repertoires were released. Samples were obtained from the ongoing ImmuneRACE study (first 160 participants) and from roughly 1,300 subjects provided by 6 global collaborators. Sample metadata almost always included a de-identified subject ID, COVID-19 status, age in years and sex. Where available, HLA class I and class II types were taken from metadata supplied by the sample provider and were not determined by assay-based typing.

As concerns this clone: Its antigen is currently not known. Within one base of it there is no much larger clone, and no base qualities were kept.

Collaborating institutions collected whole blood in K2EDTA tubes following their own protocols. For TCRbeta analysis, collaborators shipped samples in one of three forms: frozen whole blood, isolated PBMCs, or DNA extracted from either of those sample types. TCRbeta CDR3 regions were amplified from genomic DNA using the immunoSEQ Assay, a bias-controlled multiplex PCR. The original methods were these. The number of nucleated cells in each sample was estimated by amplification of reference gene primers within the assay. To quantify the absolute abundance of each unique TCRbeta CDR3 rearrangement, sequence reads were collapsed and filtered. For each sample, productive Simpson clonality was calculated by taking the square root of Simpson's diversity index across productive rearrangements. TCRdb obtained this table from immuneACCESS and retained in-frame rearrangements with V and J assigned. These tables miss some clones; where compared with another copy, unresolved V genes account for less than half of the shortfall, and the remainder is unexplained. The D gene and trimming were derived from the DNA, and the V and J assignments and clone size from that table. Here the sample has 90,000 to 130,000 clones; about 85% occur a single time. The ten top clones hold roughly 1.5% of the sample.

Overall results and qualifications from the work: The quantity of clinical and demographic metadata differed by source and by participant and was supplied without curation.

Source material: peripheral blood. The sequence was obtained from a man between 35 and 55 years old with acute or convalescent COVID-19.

CDR3 reads: CASSPGPTGIRETQYF. The nucleotides are TGTGCCAGCTCACCAGGGCCAACGGGGATCCGGGAGACCCAGTACTTC. The chain is made from TRBV18 and TRBJ2-5; the D gene is possibly TRBD2, with 5 bases matching. The CDR3 spans 16 residues, from the cysteine through the phenylalanine. The entry retains the CDR3 DNA only, 48 bases that are in frame from base 1. V and J are truncated by 2 bases and 5 bases respectively, leaving an intervening sequence of 18 bases. CDR1 KGHSH and CDR2 LQKENI are derived from the germline V gene.